Presented here are 29 T cell receptor beta chains from one specimen sequenced in a study of OX40 agonist ivuxolimab in advanced cancers. Receptor amplification or capture employed the immunoSEQ multiplex PCR assay. TCRdb stores this immuneACCESS table with in-frame sequences only. Part of the clones is absent; in the studies checked, under half of the shortfall reflects unresolved V genes, and no reason is known for the rest. The sample yields about 59,000 clones; roughly 93% were counted once. Roughly a fifth of the sample rests with the top ten. The sequences come from CD4+ or CD8+ T cells sorted from blood, collected in a trial of the OX40 agonist ivuxolimab. The receptors stem from an adult with an advanced solid tumor such as melanoma, head and neck, liver or kidney cancer.

V and J are TRBV5-4 and TRBJ2-7; D gene uncertain. Per the germline V gene, CDR1 is SGHNT and CDR2 is YYREEE (reference sequence). Between the trimmed V and J ends, which lost 0 bases and 7 bases, there was a span of 8 bases. This CDR3 spans 12 amino acids. Here the CDR3 DNA reads TGTGCCAGCAGCTTGGGAAGAATGGAGCAGTACTTC. This codes for CASSLGRMEQYF.

This clone was detected once. V gene TRBV28 combines with J gene TRBJ2-7; the D gene is possibly TRBD2 (6 bases). This CDR3 has 15 amino acids. Looked up from germline, CDR1 is MDHEN and CDR2 is SYDVKM. V was cut by 5 bases and J by 2 bases, with 16 bases left in between. The CDR3 loop reads CASSIPGTSAYEQYF. In DNA form, the CDR3 reads TGTGCCAGCAGTATACCCGGGACTTCGGCCTACGAGCAGTACTTC. The full variable domain, completed using reference TRBV28 and TRBJ2-7, is DVKVTQSSRYLVKRTGEKVFLECVQDMDHENMFWYRQDPGLGLRLIYFSYDVKMKEKGDIPEGYSVSREKKERFSLILESASTNQTSMYLCASSIPGTSAYEQYFGPGTRLTVT.

This chain joins TRBV11-2 and TRBJ2-5, with 7 bases matching TRBD2. Unmatched junction bases numbered 8, after V lost 4 bases and J lost 3 bases. Germline values: CDR1 SGHAT, CDR2 FQNNGV. The CDR3 consists of 15 residues. The chain's CDR3 is CASSWGTTSEETQYF. CDR3 bases: TGTGCCAGCAGCTGGGGGACTACTAGCGAAGAGACCCAGTACTTC.

The V gene is TRBV13, the J gene TRBJ1-3; TRBD1 is a possible D gene (5 bases). Germline loops: CDR1 PRHDT, CDR2 FYEKMQ (reference sequence). V was trimmed by 0 bases and J by 0 bases, leaving 6 bases between them. The CDR3 covers 15 residues. CDR3 sequence reads: CASSLGRDSGNTIYF. CDR3 nucleotide sequence: TGTGCCAGCAGCTTAGGCAGGGACTCTGGAAACACCATATATTTT.

This clone was observed a handful of times. This rearrangement joins TRBV4-1 to TRBJ1-1; 7 bases fit TRBD1. Trimming cost V 0 bases and J 7 bases; bases outside gene matches: 2. Germline CDR1 and CDR2: MGHRA and YSYEKL. The CDR3 is 13 residues long. The CDR3 DNA reads TGCGCCAGCAGCCAAGATCGGACAGGTGAAGCTTTCTTT. This codes for CASSQDRTGEAFF.

The V and J genes are TRBV6-6 and TRBJ1-2; TRBD1 is a possible D gene (6 bases). The CDR3 is 11 residues long. Germline-derived CDR1 and CDR2 are MNHNY and SVGAGI (reference sequence). V was shortened by 2 bases and J by 10 bases, with 8 bases between the two germline ends. CDR3 nucleotide sequence: TGTGCCAGCAGTTACGGACAGCTCTACACCTTC. It specifies CASSYGQLYTF.

The rearrangement links TRBV12-2 to TRBJ2-7; the table's D call, TRBD2, has no DNA check behind it. TRBV12-2 is a pseudogene. CDR3 length equals 23 residues. The CDR3 spells CASRLSPLPTGASGGMKVYEQYF. CDR3 nucleotide sequence: TGTGCAAGTCGCTTATCCCCACTACCGACGGGAGCTAGCGGGGGGATGAAGGTCTACGAGCAGTACTTC.

This clone has a single count. This CDR3 reads CASSLAIDSSIHTGELFF. CDR3 in DNA: TGTGCCAGCAGCTTAGCAATTGACTCCTCAATACACACCGGGGAGCTGTTTTTT. This chain uses TRBV7-6 with TRBJ2-2, with D uncertain. The germline V gene encodes CDR1 SGHVS and CDR2 FNYEAQ. The CDR3 is 18 amino acids. Trimming took off 0 bases at V and 3 bases at J, with 17 bases between the two ends. The full variable domain, rest sourced from reference TRBV7-6 and TRBJ2-2, is GAGVSQSPRYKVTKRGQDVALRCDPISGHVSLYWYRQALGQGPEFLTYFNYEAQQDKSGLPNDRFSAERPEGSISTLTIQRTEQRDSAMYRCASSLAIDSSIHTGELFFGEGSRLTVL.

This rearrangement joins TRBV28 to TRBJ2-5; D gene uncertain. Germline V gene data show CDR1 as MDHEN and CDR2 as SYDVKM. Trimming shortened V by 4 bases and J by 1 base, and 13 bases separated the two germline ends. The CDR3 is made up of 15 amino acids. The CDR3 reads CASSSSRSFQETQYF. The DNA of the CDR3 is TGTGCCAGCAGTTCCTCGAGGAGCTTCCAAGAGACCCAGTACTTC.

This chain uses TRBV30 with TRBJ2-7; D ambiguous. The CDR3 is made up of 12 amino acids. V was trimmed by 1 base and J by 2 bases, leaving 6 bases between them. From germline, CDR1 is GTSNPN and CDR2 SVGIG (reference sequence). Here the CDR3 reads CAWSAGTYEQYF. CDR3 DNA sequence: TGTGCCTGGAGTGCCGGCACCTACGAGCAGTACTTC.

V is TRBV19 and J is TRBJ1-3, with D uncertain. The ends were cut back, 7 bases at V and 0 bases at J, with 13 bases in the middle. Germline-derived CDR1 and CDR2 are LNHDA and SQIVND (reference sequence). The CDR3 extends over 15 amino acids. CDR3 sequence: CASTILSSSGNTIYF. CDR3 DNA sequence: TGTGCCAGTACCATTCTGTCCAGCTCTGGAAACACCATATATTTT.

The rearrangement uses TRBV6-5 and TRBJ1-5; TRBD1 might be the D (6 bases). The germline V gene has CDR1 MNHEY and CDR2 SVGAGI. V lost 7 bases, J lost 7 bases, and 14 bases lay in between. The CDR3 is 13 residues long. CDR3 region: CASTEGGKQPQHF. The DNA of the CDR3 is TGTGCCAGCACCGAGGGGGGAAAGCAGCCCCAGCATTTT.

The V call is TRBV21-1, the J call TRBJ2-5; TRBD2, as called in the table, went unchecked against the DNA. TRBV21-1 is described as a pseudogene. This CDR3 is 16 amino acids long. The CDR3 region has the DNA TGTGCCAGCAGCAAAGGGGGCGGGAGGGGACAAGAGACCCAGTACTTC. This encodes CASSKGGGRGQETQYF.

This clone was detected a few times. This chain uses TRBV13 with TRBJ2-2, with D tentatively TRBD2 (6 bases). Trimming took off 1 base at V and 4 bases at J, with 7 bases between the two ends. The CDR3 totals 14 residues. Germline assignment: CDR1 PRHDT and CDR2 FYEKMQ (reference sequence). CDR3 sequence: CASSLAGVTGELFF. The CDR3 coding sequence is TGTGCCAGCAGCTTAGCGGGAGTCACCGGGGAGCTGTTTTTT. The complete variable domain, with remaining parts taken from reference TRBV13 and TRBJ2-2, reads AAGVIQSPRHLIKEKRETATLKCYPIPRHDTVYWYQQGPGQDPQFLISFYEKMQSDKGSIPDRFSAQQFSDYHSELNMSSLELGDSALYFCASSLAGVTGELFFGEGSRLTVL.

This chain uses TRBV27 with TRBJ2-2; 7 bases are a match to TRBD2. CDR3 length: 15 residues. Trimming cost V 4 bases and J 5 bases; bases outside gene matches: 7. Germline V gives CDR1 MNHEY, CDR2 SMNVEV (reference sequence). Here the CDR3 DNA reads TGTGCCAGCAGTTCATACCTCGGGGGGACCGGGGAGCTGTTTTTT. This encodes CASSSYLGGTGELFF.

This clone was picked up a small number of times. The chain has TRBV30 and TRBJ2-2; D unresolved. Per germline, CDR1 GTSNPN and CDR2 SVGIG (reference sequence). Trimming removed 0 bases from V and 0 bases from J, with 2 bases in between. This CDR3 spans 13 amino acids. The CDR3 here is CAWSVSNTGELFF. Written as DNA, the CDR3 is TGTGCCTGGAGTGTGTCGAACACCGGGGAGCTGTTTTTT.

The chain employs TRBV5-1 and TRBJ2-5; 10 nucleotides line up with TRBD2. CDR3 size: 20 residues. V was pared by 0 bases and J by 0 bases, with 14 bases of the junction left unmatched. Germline V gene data show CDR1 as SGHRS and CDR2 as YFSETQ. The CDR3 spells CASSLATTSGALAYQETQYF. In DNA, the CDR3 is TGCGCCAGCAGCTTGGCCACAACTAGCGGGGCCCTGGCGTACCAAGAGACCCAGTACTTC. The variable domain in full, completed from reference TRBV5-1 and TRBJ2-5, reads KAGVTQTPRYLIKTRGQQVTLSCSPISGHRSVSWYQQTPGQGLQFLFEYFSETQRNKGNFPGRFSGRQFSNSRSEMNVSTLELGDSALYLCASSLATTSGALAYQETQYFGPGTRLLVL.

The chain has TRBV5-6 and TRBJ2-3; D is possibly TRBD1 or TRBD2 (5 bases each). Germline V CDR1 and CDR2: SGHDT, YYEEEE. This CDR3 comprises 13 residues. V was pared by 3 bases and J by 5 bases, with 10 bases between. CDR3 DNA: TGTGCCAGCAGCTCGGGACGGTTAGATACGCAGTATTTT. This codes for CASSSGRLDTQYF.

The V and J genes are TRBV7-2 and TRBJ2-7; 10 bases match TRBD2. Germline CDR1 and CDR2: SGHTA and FQGNSA. The J segment lost 5 bases and the V segment lost 5 bases, leaving 9 bases of the junction unmatched. The CDR3 has 15 residues. The CDR3: CASSPGTSVPHEQYF. The CDR3, as DNA: TGTGCCAGCAGCCCGGGGACTAGCGTTCCGCACGAGCAGTACTTC.

Remarks on this clone: Other nucleotide sequences in the sample specify the same CDR3. The chain combines TRBV5-6 with TRBJ2-7, with TRBD1 matching 7 bases. There are 14 residues in the CDR3. Germline V gene data show CDR1 as SGHDT and CDR2 as YYEEEE. With V trimmed by 0 bases and J by 0 bases, 0 bases remained unmatched. The CDR3 region has the DNA TGTGCCAGCAGCTTGGGGGACAGCTCCTACGAGCAGTACTTC. This encodes CASSLGDSSYEQYF.

The rearrangement joins TRBV11-2 to TRBJ1-2, with D unresolved. Trimming took 2 bases from V and 6 from J, leaving 10 bases between them. The CDR3 extends over 13 amino acids. The germline gives CDR1 SGHAT, CDR2 FQNNGV. The CDR3 nucleotides read TGTGCCAGCAGCTTATTCAACGAACATGGCTACACCTTC. Translation gives CASSLFNEHGYTF.

The gene calls are TRBV27 and TRBJ1-1; 7 nucleotides align to TRBD1. After removal of 2 bases from V and 5 bases from J, the junction contained 8 bases not matched to a gene. The CDR3 is 15 amino acids. CDR1 and CDR2 from the germline V gene are MNHEY and SMNVEV (reference sequence). CDR3 coding DNA: TGTGCCAGCAGTTTAACCCCGGGACAGTTGACTGAAGCTTTCTTT. Protein: CASSLTPGQLTEAFF.

V is TRBV4-1 and J is TRBJ2-6; the D gene is possibly TRBD2 (6 bases). Per the germline V gene, CDR1 is MGHRA and CDR2 is YSYEKL. The CDR3 sequence is 19 residues long. Trimming cost V 0 bases and J 3 bases, with 18 bases left between them. This chain's CDR3 is CASSQDPSSGLGGANVLTF. The CDR3 region has the DNA TGCGCCAGCAGCCAAGACCCCTCCAGCGGGTTAGGTGGGGCCAACGTCCTGACTTTC.

V usage is TRBV5-6 and J usage is TRBJ2-7; D gene ambiguous. The CDR3 contains 11 residues. The V end was cut by 0 bases, the J end by 9 bases, with 7 bases between. Germline assignment: CDR1 SGHDT and CDR2 YYEEEE. DNA for the CDR3: TGTGCCAGCAGCTTGGGCGTTGGGCAGTACTTC. It specifies CASSLGVGQYF.

This chain links TRBV5-4 with TRBJ2-1; D is ambiguous. V was pared by 4 bases and J by 5 bases, with 13 bases between. CDR1 and CDR2 (germline): SGHNT, YYREEE (reference sequence). The CDR3 has 14 residues. DNA of the CDR3: TGTGCCAGCAGCCCCTCGCGTGGAAACAATGAGCAGTTCTTC. Translation gives CASSPSRGNNEQFF.

CDR3 region: CASSSPGLAGGPPTGELFF. The CDR3 nucleotides are TGCGCCAGCAGTTCGCCGGGACTAGCGGGAGGCCCTCCCACCGGGGAGCTGTTTTTT. The chain has TRBV5-1 and TRBJ2-2; 15 bases are shared with TRBD2. In germline, CDR1 is SGHRS, CDR2 YFSETQ. The CDR3 runs 19 residues. V was pared by 5 bases and J by 4 bases, with 12 bases of the junction left unmatched.

This rearrangement joins TRBV21-1 to TRBJ2-7; TRBD2 reflects the table's D call only, with no check against the DNA. TRBV21-1 is a known pseudogene. CDR3 length: 18 residues. The CDR3 region is CASSKGKVKSTITYEQYF. The CDR3, as DNA: TGTGCCAGCAGCAAAGGAAAGGTTAAATCGACTATTACCTACGAGCAGTACTTC.

This chain joins TRBV5-1 and TRBJ1-1, with D possibly TRBD1 on 6 matching bases. Germline loops: CDR1 SGHRS, CDR2 YFSETQ. The CDR3 covers 15 residues. V dropped 4 bases and J dropped 4 bases, with 17 bases sitting between them. Here the CDR3 reads CASSPRGGLSTEAFF. As DNA, the CDR3 is TGCGCCAGCAGCCCGCGTGGGGGCCTGAGCACTGAAGCTTTCTTT.

The CDR3 region has the DNA TGTGCCAGCAGCGCGTGGCAGGGTGCCTACGAGCAGTACTTC. The encoded protein is CASSAWQGAYEQYF. The rearrangement uses TRBV27 and TRBJ2-7; perhaps TRBD1 as D (5 bases). The CDR3 is made up of 14 amino acids. The germline CDR1 and CDR2 sequences are MNHEY and SMNVEV (reference sequence). Trimming removed 6 bases at V and 2 bases at J, with 14 bases between.